What follows are 19 T cell receptor beta chains derived from one specimen sequenced in a study of T cells in Graves' hyperthyroidism and ophthalmopathy. Researchers amplified the TCR beta CDR3 regions from RNA transcripts. With the HTBI primer set, the TCR CDR3 went through a first round of RT-PCR. TCRdb called the multiplex PCR reads again in MiXCR, with one record for every CDR3 protein. Here the sample spans a few hundred thousand distinct CDR3 sequences, roughly 15% being singletons. Sequences were obtained from blood. The receptors here all came from a woman younger than 45 with Graves' ophthalmopathy.

The chain combines TRBV5-8 with TRBJ1-5, with a tentative D call TRBD1 (5 bases). The CDR3 totals 23 residues. V gave up 5 bases and J gave up 0 bases, with 36 bases separating them. The germline gives CDR1 SGHTS, CDR2 YDEGEE. CDR3 DNA: TGTGCCAGCAGAAATGAACGGGAACGCCACTCCGGGGGGGTATTTTTTAGCAATCAGCCCCAGCATTTT. This encodes CASRNERERHSGGVFFSNQPQHF. Full variable domain (outside the CDR3, taken from reference TRBV5-8 and TRBJ1-5): EAGVTQSPTHLIKTRGQQATLRCSPISGHTSVYWYQQALGLGLQFLLWYDEGEERNRGNFPPRFSGRQFPNYSSELNVNALELEDSALYLCASRNERERHSGGVFFSNQPQHFGDGTRLSIL.

This clonotype was counted ten times or more. V gene TRBV20-1 combines with J gene TRBJ2-5, with no clear D. Germline CDR1 and CDR2: DFQATT and SNEGSKA (reference sequence). The CDR3 sequence is 12 residues long. The V and J ends lost 5 bases and 2 bases respectively, with 9 bases between them. Here the CDR3 DNA reads TGCAGTGCTGTGACAACTCAAGAGACCCAGTACTTC. Translating gives CSAVTTQETQYF.

V and J are TRBV4-1 and TRBJ2-1; 16 bases agree with TRBD2. The V segment lost 0 bases and the J segment 2 bases; nucleotides outside the gene matches: 7. CDR1 and CDR2 from the germline V gene are MGHRA and YSYEKL. The CDR3 covers 20 residues. CDR3 nucleotides: TGCGCCAGCAGCCAAGATGGGGGGACTAGCGGGGGGGAACCCTACAATGAGCAGTTCTTC. Its translation is CASSQDGGTSGGEPYNEQFF.

There are many counts of this clonotype. The chain employs TRBV12-3 or TRBV12-4 and TRBJ1-1, with D unclear. The germline V and J ends were trimmed by 5 bases and 2 bases, with 9 bases remaining between them. This CDR3 has 13 amino acids. The CDR3 is CASSEDTNTEAFF. Here the CDR3 DNA reads TGTGCCAGCAGTGAAGACACTAACACTGAAGCTTTCTTT.

This sequence joins TRBV5-1 and TRBJ1-4; 8 bases are a match to TRBD1. This CDR3 has 14 amino acids. V shed 3 bases and J 8 bases; nucleotides not matched to a gene: 6. CDR1 and CDR2 (germline): SGHRS, YFSETQ. The CDR3 sequence: CASSSTGVREKLFF. As DNA, the CDR3 is TGCGCCAGCAGCTCGACAGGGGTAAGAGAAAAACTGTTTTTT.

Concerning this clonotype itself: This could be a read error, since a much larger clone is one nucleotide away. The chain combines TRBV20-1 with TRBJ1-4, with D possibly matching TRBD1 (6 bases). CDR3 length: 13 residues. Trimming removed 2 bases from V and 11 bases from J, with 15 bases in between. The germline CDR1 and CDR2 sequences are DFQATT and SNEGSKA (reference sequence). This CDR3 is CSARRDRPDKLFF. The CDR3, as DNA: TGCAGTGCTAGACGTGACAGGCCCGACAAACTGTTTTTT.

At least ten counts were recorded for this clonotype. The V and J genes are TRBV7-9 and TRBJ2-3; tentative D call: TRBD2 (6 bases). Germline CDR1 reads SEHNR; CDR2 reads FQNEAQ (reference sequence). This CDR3 is 14 amino acids long. V was trimmed by 6 bases and J by 6 bases, leaving 16 bases between them. CDR3 coding DNA: TGTGCCAGCAGTCTGGGGACTGTGGCCGATACGCAGTATTTT. Its protein product is CASSLGTVADTQYF.

The chain is built from TRBV5-6 and TRBJ2-1, with TRBD2 matching 10 bases. The CDR3 has 16 residues. After removal of 2 bases from V and 2 bases from J, the junction contained 4 bases not matched to a gene. Germline CDR1 is SGHDT and CDR2 is YYEEEE. The CDR3 DNA reads TGTGCCAGCAGCTTCAGCGGGAGGGCCCCCTACAATGAGCAGTTCTTC. This translates into CASSFSGRAPYNEQFF.

The genes are TRBV14 and TRBJ2-1; a weak D match, TRBD2 (6 bases). The V end lost 5 bases, the J end lost 7 bases, and 18 bases lay between the germline ends. The CDR3 runs to 15 residues. CDR1 is SGHDN, CDR2 FVKESK, per germline. Here the CDR3 reads CASSYGTRTLNEQFF. CDR3 in DNA: TGTGCCAGCAGCTACGGGACTCGAACATTAAATGAGCAGTTCTTC.

This clonotype has only one observation. At one end, the junction sequence differs from germline, possibly due to a read error. The gene calls are TRBV3-1 and TRBJ1-1; D perhaps matches TRBD1 (5 bases). This CDR3 has 14 residues. Germline assignment: CDR1 LGHDT and CDR2 YNNKEL (reference sequence). The CDR3 loop reads CASSPPGVGTEAVF. CDR3 coding DNA: TGTGCCAGCAGCCCTCCTGGGGTGGGGACTGAAGCTGTCTTT.

Points on this clonotype: Being one base from a much bigger clone, this may be a read error. V and J are TRBV28 and TRBJ1-3; D gene ambiguous. This CDR3 is built from 14 residues. Trimming took 6 bases from V and 2 from J, leaving 11 bases between them. The V gene's germline CDR1 is MDHEN and CDR2 SYDVKM. Written as DNA, the CDR3 is TGTGCCAGCAGACCCCAAGTAGCTGGAAACACCATATATTTT. Its translation is CASRPQVAGNTIYF.

This clonotype was picked up many times. This chain links TRBV11-2 with TRBJ1-1, with 9 bases identical to TRBD1. Germline V lookup: CDR1 SGHAT, CDR2 FQNNGV. V shed 2 bases and J 0 bases; nucleotides not matched to a gene: 4. CDR3 length equals 16 residues. This chain's CDR3 is CASSLNRGRVNTEAFF. The CDR3 DNA reads TGTGCCAGCAGCTTAAACAGGGGGCGTGTGAACACTGAAGCTTTCTTT.

This clonotype was recorded many times. This chain links TRBV19 with TRBJ2-7; D possibly corresponds to TRBD1 (5 bases). V was clipped by 4 bases and J by 5 bases, with 21 bases between them. From germline, CDR1 is LNHDA and CDR2 SQIVND (reference sequence). The length of the CDR3 is 16 residues. The CDR3 is CASSTPSRSGFDEQYF. The CDR3 nucleotides read TGTGCCAGTAGTACACCCAGTCGTTCAGGGTTCGACGAGCAGTACTTC.

This clonotype has only a few counts. This rearrangement joins TRBV6-1 to TRBJ1-1; a possible D gene is TRBD1 (5 bases). Germline CDR1 reads MNHNS; CDR2 reads SASEGT. The CDR3 totals 12 residues. V lost 6 bases and J 5 bases, leaving 10 bases between the germline ends. CDR3 bases: TGTGCCAGCAGAGCAGCAGGGACTGAAGCTTTCTTT. Translated, it gives CASRAAGTEAFF.

This clonotype was picked up many times. The chain joins TRBV20-1 to TRBJ2-7; 7 nucleotides agree with TRBD2. V lost 6 bases to trimming and J lost 0 bases; unmatched junction nucleotides: 11. In germline, CDR1 is DFQATT, CDR2 SNEGSKA (reference sequence). The CDR3 is 15 amino acids. In DNA form, the CDR3 reads TGCAGTGCAGATCGGGGGAGGGATGGCTCCTACGAGCAGTACTTC. Amino acid sequence: CSADRGRDGSYEQYF.

This clonotype was observed at least ten times. The chain combines TRBV7-2 with TRBJ1-2, with unresolved D. The CDR3 is 15 residues long. Germline CDR1 and CDR2: SGHTA and FQGNSA. V was clipped by 1 base and J by 5 bases, with 14 bases between them. This CDR3 reads CASSLVSSQEYGYTF. CDR3 bases: TGTGCCAGCAGCTTAGTGTCGTCTCAAGAATATGGCTACACCTTC.

This chain joins TRBV20-1 and TRBJ2-1; D may be TRBD2 (7 bases). The germline CDR1 and CDR2 sequences are DFQATT and SNEGSKA (reference sequence). This CDR3 comprises 14 residues. The V end lost 5 bases, the J end lost 6 bases, and 17 bases lay between the germline ends. CDR3 loop: CSAARGREPNEQFF. Here the CDR3 DNA reads TGCAGTGCTGCCCGGGGGCGGGAGCCCAATGAGCAGTTCTTC.

This clonotype was observed many times. The chain couples TRBV27 to TRBJ1-2; 11 bases agree with TRBD1. From germline, CDR1 is MNHEY and CDR2 SMNVEV (reference sequence). V was clipped by 3 bases and J by 9 bases; unmatched bases: 3. This CDR3 has 13 residues. The CDR3 nucleotides are TGTGCCAGCAGTTTGGGACAGGGGGTTAGCTACACCTTC. Translation: CASSLGQGVSYTF.

Only a few counts were recorded for this clonotype. One junction end disagrees with the germline gene, perhaps due to a read error. J is TRBJ2-2 and V is TRBV6-1, with TRBD2 matching 9 bases. The germline V gene encodes CDR1 MNHNS and CDR2 SASEGT. The CDR3 totals 19 residues. Here the CDR3 DNA reads TGTGCCAGCAGGGGGGGACGGGCTAGCGGGGACCTGAACACCCGGGAGCTGTTTTTT. Residues: CASRGGRASGDLNTRELFF.